This T cell receptor beta chain is from a study of OX40 agonist ivuxolimab in advanced cancers. Study in general: Hepatocellular carcinoma, melanoma, renal cell or head and neck cancer affected the dose-escalation patients. Whole-study findings and limits: It was not determined which antigens were specifically recognized by the peripheral T cells that had undergone clonal expansion. Partly responding patients at 0.1-3.0 mg/kg showed some of the smallest clonal expansion.

The CDR3 has 15 amino acids. Trimming cost V 4 bases and J 4 bases; bases outside gene matches: 9. CDR1 and CDR2 from the germline V gene are SGHNT and YYREEE (reference sequence). Blood draws occurred at baseline, cycle 4 day 1, and cycle 7 day 1. With regard to this clone: What it binds is not known.

Generated by immunoSEQ multiplex PCR, the TCRdb table keeps only in-frame clones and is missing some. The data hold around 80,000 clones, with approximately 83% observed a single time. The receptor's source is an adult with an advanced solid tumor such as melanoma, head and neck, liver or kidney cancer. The chain recombines TRBV5-4 with TRBJ1-1; 8 bases line up with TRBD1. The source material was CD4+ or CD8+ T cells sorted from blood, sampled in a trial of the OX40 agonist ivuxolimab. CDR3 sequence reads: CASSPPDRVSTEAFF. The CDR3 DNA is TGTGCCAGCAGCCCCCCGGACAGGGTGAGCACTGAAGCTTTCTTT.